The rows below give T cell receptor beta chains drawn from one sample of a study of blood T cell repertoires in COVID-19. This table comes from immunoSEQ multiplex PCR, and its TCRdb copy is limited to in-frame clones, with some not included. The sample has 75,000 to 100,000 clones, approximately 90% seen once; the top ten hold around 4.5%. What was sequenced was peripheral blood. These receptors were obtained from an older man with acute or convalescent COVID-19. Each CDR3 is given with its conserved first and last residue. Each record gives: J gene, D gene, V gene, clone size, CDR3 DNA, CDR3 protein. A D gene is named only where the DNA matches it firmly. Clone size appears in some rows only: once, few, many, or a class for an expanded clone.

TRBJ1-5,TRBD1,TRBV4-1,-,TGCGCCAGCAGCCTGGGACAGAACAATCAGCCCCAGCATTTT,CASSLGQNNQPQHF
TRBJ2-5,-,TRBV7-2,-,TGTGCCAGCAGCTTAGTTGGCGGGGGCAGCACCTCAGGGACCCAGTACTTC,CASSLVGGGSTSGTQYF
TRBJ1-2,TRBD1,TRBV5-4,-,TGTGCCAGCAGCCGACAGGGGGCTAACTATGGCTACACCTTC,CASSRQGANYGYTF
TRBJ1-4,-,TRBV29-1,-,TGCAGCGTTGGAACCCCGGACACGAATGAAAAACTGTTTTTT,CSVGTPDTNEKLFF
TRBJ2-5,-,TRBV6-4,once,TGTGCCAGCAGTTGGATAAGGGGTTGGTTCAGACAAGAGACCCAGTACTTC,CASSWIRGWFRQETQYF
TRBJ2-5,-,TRBV7-2,-,TGTGCCAGCAGCACGGACACGGCAAGGTGGGAGACCCAGTACTTC,CASSTDTARWETQYF
TRBJ2-7,TRBD1,TRBV19,-,TGTGCCAGTAGTATAGGGGACAGGGCTAACGACGAGCAGTACTTC,CASSIGDRANDEQYF
TRBJ1-4,TRBD1,TRBV6-5,once,TGTGCCAGTCCGACAGGGGGCGATGCTAATGAAAAACTGTTTTTT,CASPTGGDANEKLFF
TRBJ1-5,TRBD1,TRBV6-5,few,TGTGCCAGCAGTACCGGGACAGGGGATAGTCAGCCCCAGCATTTT,CASSTGTGDSQPQHF
TRBJ2-2,TRBD2,TRBV19,-,TGTGCCAGTAGTTCCTTCCCGGGACTAGCGGGGGGGCTTATCGGGGAGCTGTTTTTT,CASSSFPGLAGGLIGELFF
TRBJ1-1,TRBD1,TRBV19,-,TGTGCCAGTAGTTCCCGGACAGGGGGCGTTGATGGTGAAGCTTTCTTT,CASSSRTGGVDGEAFF
TRBJ1-5,TRBD1,TRBV29-1,-,TGCAGCGTTGTTTTCGGGACAGGGGGCCTAAATCAGCCCCAGCATTTT,CSVVFGTGGLNQPQHF
TRBJ2-1,TRBD2,TRBV10-3,-,TGTGCCATCAGTGAGTTAGCGGGGGGGGTGAATGAGCAGTTCTTC,CAISELAGGVNEQFF
TRBJ1-2,TRBD1,TRBV19,-,TGTGCCAGTAGTTTCACCGGGACAGCTCTGGGCTATGGCTACACCTTC,CASSFTGTALGYGYTF
TRBJ2-2,TRBD1,TRBV5-1,-,TGCGCCAGCAGCTCACAGGGGGAGGCCGGGGAGCTGTTTTTT,CASSSQGEAGELFF
TRBJ1-1,TRBD1,TRBV18,few,TGTGCCAGCTCACCACCCTCTGACAGGGGAACTGAAGCTTTCTTT,CASSPPSDRGTEAFF
TRBJ1-1,-,TRBV7-3,-,TGTGCCAGCAGCTTTGGCGGGAACACTGAAGCTTTCTTT,CASSFGGNTEAFF
TRBJ2-5,-,TRBV5-1,-,TGCGCCAGCAGTGACAGCCCGCAAGAGACCCAGTACTTC,CASSDSPQETQYF
TRBJ2-3,TRBD1,TRBV18,-,TGTGCCAGCTCACCGGACAGGCCAGATACGCAGTATTTT,CASSPDRPDTQYF
TRBJ1-6,-,TRBV20-1,-,TGCAGTGCTAGTGCCGGTCAGGGGATTAATTCACCCCTCCACTTT,CSASAGQGINSPLHF
TRBJ1-5,TRBD1,TRBV19,-,TGTGCCAGTAGTCCAACACTACCCGGGACAGGAGGCAATCAGCCCCAGCATTTT,CASSPTLPGTGGNQPQHF
TRBJ2-3,TRBD1,TRBV19,-,TGTGCCAGTAGTTCGACAGGGTATCCAGATACGCAGTATTTT,CASSSTGYPDTQYF
TRBJ1-6,TRBD1,TRBV19,-,TGTGCCAGTAGCCCAGGACAGGGTTATTCACCCCTCCACTTT,CASSPGQGYSPLHF
TRBJ2-1,-,TRBV6-5,-,TGTGCCAGCAGCCCCGGGTATGAGGACAATGAGCAGTTCTTC,CASSPGYEDNEQFF
TRBJ1-4,TRBD1,TRBV5-4,-,TGTGCCAGCAGCGCCGGACAGGGGCTTTATGAAAAACTGTTTTTT,CASSAGQGLYEKLFF
TRBJ2-7,-,TRBV30,few,TGTGCCTGGAGAGCAATAACCGGGGTTTGGAACGAGCAGTACTTC,CAWRAITGVWNEQYF
TRBJ2-3,-,TRBV5-4,-,TGTGCCAGCAGCCCCCTCCGGGATACGAGCACAGATACGCAGTATTTT,CASSPLRDTSTDTQYF
TRBJ1-5,TRBD1,TRBV4-1,-,TGCGCCAGCAGCCAAGAGGGGACAGTCCATCAGCCCCAGCATTTT,CASSQEGTVHQPQHF
TRBJ1-4,TRBD1,TRBV5-1,-,TGCGCCAGCAGCCAAGTGACAGGGGGCGAAAAACTGTTTTTT,CASSQVTGGEKLFF
TRBJ1-6,TRBD1,TRBV6-5,-,TGTGCCAGCAGTATTCGGGACAGGGAGGATTCACCCCTCCACTTT,CASSIRDREDSPLHF
TRBJ1-1,-,TRBV10-1,once,TGCGCCAGCAGTGAGTCGCGGCAGGGGAACACTGAAGCTTTCTTT,CASSESRQGNTEAFF
TRBJ1-6,-,TRBV19,-,TGTGCCAGTAGTCCGAACGTGAGAGTCGGTTCACCCCTCCACTTT,CASSPNVRVGSPLHF
TRBJ1-1,-,TRBV11-3,-,TGTGCCAGCAGCTTAGACAGGAACACTGAAGCTTTCTTT,CASSLDRNTEAFF
TRBJ2-2,-,TRBV19,-,TGTGCCAGTAACCCCAGCGGCGCTACCGGGGAGCTGTTTTTT,CASNPSGATGELFF
TRBJ2-2,TRBD1,TRBV5-1,-,TGCGCCAGCAGCCCAAGGACAGGGGGCCGCACCGGGGAGCTGTTTTTT,CASSPRTGGRTGELFF
TRBJ1-2,-,TRBV15,-,TGTGCCACCAGCCCCGACAGTGGAAGGAGCTACACCTTC,CATSPDSGRSYTF
TRBJ1-6,TRBD1,TRBV18,-,TGTGCCAGCTCACCACAAACAGGGGGCGGGAGTAATTCACCCCTCCACTTT,CASSPQTGGGSNSPLHF
TRBJ2-7,TRBD1,TRBV10-3,-,TGTGCCATCAGTGAGGGACAGGGACTCTACTACGAGCAGTACTTC,CAISEGQGLYYEQYF
TRBJ1-5,TRBD1,TRBV24-1,-,TGTGCCACCAGTGATGGCGGACAGGGAACAACTAGCAATCAGCCCCAGCATTTT,CATSDGGQGTTSNQPQHF